This TCR beta chain was documented in a study of shared clonotypes between healthy human individuals. This clone was seen once. Produced via immunoSEQ multiplex PCR; TCRdb's table is partial and in-frame only. Found here are a few million clones, more than 85% of them singletons; the top ten hold roughly 0.36%. Germline V gene lookup returns CDR1 SGHNT and CDR2 YYREEE (reference sequence). CDR3 length equals 15 residues. V lost 0 bases and J 4 bases, leaving 12 bases between the germline ends. Sequencing was carried out using naive CD4+ T cells from PBMCs. The subset denotes: CD45RA+ positively selected. This sequence joins TRBV5-4 and TRBJ2-3, with D possibly matching TRBD1 (5 bases). This TCR came from a man aged 18 to 35 in good health. Some clones in this sample may be carry-over from other donors' samples. The CDR3 loop reads CASSLEWGSPDTQYF. In DNA, the CDR3 is TGTGCCAGCAGCTTGGAATGGGGCTCACCAGATACGCAGTATTTT.